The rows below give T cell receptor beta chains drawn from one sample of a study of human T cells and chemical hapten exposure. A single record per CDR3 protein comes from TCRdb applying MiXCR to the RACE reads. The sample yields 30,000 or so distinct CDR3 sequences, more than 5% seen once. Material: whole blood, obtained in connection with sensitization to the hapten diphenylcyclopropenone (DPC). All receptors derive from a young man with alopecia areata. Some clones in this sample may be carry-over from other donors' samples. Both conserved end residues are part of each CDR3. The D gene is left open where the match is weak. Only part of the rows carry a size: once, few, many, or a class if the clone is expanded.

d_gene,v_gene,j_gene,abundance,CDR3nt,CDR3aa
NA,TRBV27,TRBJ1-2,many,TGTGCCAGCAGTTTCACCGGGCACTATGGCTACACCTTC,CASSFTGHYGYTF
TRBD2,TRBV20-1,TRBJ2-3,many,TGCAGTGCCGACCCGAGGACTAGCCCTAGCACAGATACGCAGTATTTT,CSADPRTSPSTDTQYF
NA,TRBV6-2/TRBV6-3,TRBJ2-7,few,TGTGCCAGCAGTTACGCGGGGAGCTCCTACGAGCAGTACTTC,CASSYAGSSYEQYF
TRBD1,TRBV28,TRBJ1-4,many,TGTGCCAGCACCACTCTCACAGGGGGAGAGGAAAAACTGTTTTTT,CASTTLTGGEEKLFF
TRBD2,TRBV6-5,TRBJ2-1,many,TGTGCCAGCAGCTTTAGCGGGGGGGGTTACAATGAGCAGTTCTTC,CASSFSGGGYNEQFF
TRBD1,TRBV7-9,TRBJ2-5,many,TGTGCCAGCAGCTTAGGGGGGACAGCGGAGACCCAGTACTTC,CASSLGGTAETQYF
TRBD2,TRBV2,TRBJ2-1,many,TGTGCCAGCAGAGAAGAGCGGGGGGTCTACAATGAGCAGTTCTTC,CASREERGVYNEQFF
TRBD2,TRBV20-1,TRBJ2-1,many,TGCAGTGCTAGAGATTACCTAGCGGGGGGGCTTGATGAGCAGTTCTTC,CSARDYLAGGLDEQFF
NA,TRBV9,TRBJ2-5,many,TGTGCCAGCAGCGCTGAAGAGACCCAGTACTTC,CASSAEETQYF
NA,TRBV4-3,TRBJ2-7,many,TGCGCCAGCAGCCAAGAGTCCGGCTATAACTCCTACGAGCAGTACTTC,CASSQESGYNSYEQYF
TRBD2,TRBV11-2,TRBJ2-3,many,TGTGCCAGCAGCTTATCGCCGGGACTAGCGGGAGCAGGGGCCGGCACAGATACGCAGTATTTT,CASSLSPGLAGAGAGTDTQYF
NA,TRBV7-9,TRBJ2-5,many,TGTGCCAGCAGCCCCCCGACAGGACAAGAGACCCAGTACTTC,CASSPPTGQETQYF
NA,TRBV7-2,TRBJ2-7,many,TGTGCCAGCAGCTTAAGCAGGGTTACCTACGAGCAGTACTTC,CASSLSRVTYEQYF
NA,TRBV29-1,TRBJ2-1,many,TGCAGCGTTGAACTACAAGGTTCTTTAAAGGGCGATGAGCAGTTCTTC,CSVELQGSLKGDEQFF
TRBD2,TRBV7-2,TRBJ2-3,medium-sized,TGTGCCAGCAGCTTAGCGCGGAAGCTAGCGGGGAGCACAGATACGCAGTATTTT,CASSLARKLAGSTDTQYF
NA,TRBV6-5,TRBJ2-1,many,TGTGCCAGCAGCGATGACCGGGGTTCCTCCTTACCGAACAATGAGCAGTTCTTC,CASSDDRGSSLPNNEQFF
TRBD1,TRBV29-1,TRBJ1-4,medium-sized,TGCAGCGTCGCTGGACAGGGTGAAAAACTGTTTTTT,CSVAGQGEKLFF
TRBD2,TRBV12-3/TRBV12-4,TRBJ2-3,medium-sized,TGTGCCAGCAGCGAGGGACTAGCGGGGGGAGAAGATACGCAGTATTTT,CASSEGLAGGEDTQYF
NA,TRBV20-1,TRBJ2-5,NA,TGCAGTGCTAGGATTGGACTAAGAGAGACCCAGTACTTC,CSARIGLRETQYF
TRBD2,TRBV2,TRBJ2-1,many,TGTGCCAGCAGGCCGACCGGGACTACCTACAATGAGCAGTTCTTC,CASRPTGTTYNEQFF
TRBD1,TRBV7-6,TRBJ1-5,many,TGTGCCAGCAGCCCCGGGACAGAGTTCAATCAGCCCCAGCATTTT,CASSPGTEFNQPQHF
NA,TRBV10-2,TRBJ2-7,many,TGCGCCAGCAGTGAGTCAGGCACAGGGCACTACGAGCAGTACTTC,CASSESGTGHYEQYF
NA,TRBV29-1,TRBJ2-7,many,TGCAGCGTTGAAGTGACAGATTACGAGCAGTACTTC,CSVEVTDYEQYF
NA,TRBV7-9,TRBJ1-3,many,TGTGCCACCCCAGGCGCCATCTCTGGAAACACCATATATTTT,CATPGAISGNTIYF
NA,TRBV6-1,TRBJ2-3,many,TGTGCCAGCAGTGTCATTGGGCGGGGCAACACAGATACGCAGTATTTT,CASSVIGRGNTDTQYF
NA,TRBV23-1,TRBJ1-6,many,TGCGCCAGCAGTCATGGGGCCTCGGGTTCACCCCTCCACTTT,CASSHGASGSPLHF
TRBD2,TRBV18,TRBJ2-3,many,TGTGCCAGCTCAGGGGCGGGAGTGGCCACAGATACGCAGTATTTT,CASSGAGVATDTQYF
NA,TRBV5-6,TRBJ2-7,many,TGTGCCAGCAGCTTGGATGTAGGGGCCTACGAGCAGTACTTC,CASSLDVGAYEQYF
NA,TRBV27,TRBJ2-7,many,TGTGCCAGCAGTCCTAATCCCTACGAGCAGTACTTC,CASSPNPYEQYF
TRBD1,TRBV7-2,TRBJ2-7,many,TGTGCCAGCAGCTTCCGGGACAGCCCCTACGAGCAGTACTTC,CASSFRDSPYEQYF
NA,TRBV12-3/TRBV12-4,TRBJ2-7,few,TGTGCCAGCAGTTTAGAACAGACAACCTACGAGCAGTACTTC,CASSLEQTTYEQYF
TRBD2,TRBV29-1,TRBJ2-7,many,TGCAGCGTTGCTTCTAGCGGGACCTCCCTAGCTGAGCAGTACTTC,CSVASSGTSLAEQYF
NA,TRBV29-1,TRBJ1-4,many,TGCAGCGTTGGGTCGGGTAATGAAAAACTGTTTTTT,CSVGSGNEKLFF
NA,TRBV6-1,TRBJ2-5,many,TGTGCCAGCAACCTGGTGTTGACAGAGACCCAGTACTTC,CASNLVLTETQYF
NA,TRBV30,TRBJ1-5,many,TGTGCCTGGAGTGACAGGGATGGACAGCCCCAGCATTTT,CAWSDRDGQPQHF
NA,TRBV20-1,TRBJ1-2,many,TGCAGTGCTCCCAGAGCAGCGGGAGATGGCTACACCTTC,CSAPRAAGDGYTF
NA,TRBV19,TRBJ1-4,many,TGTGCCAGTAGCTTTTGGGACCGAAATGAAAAACTGTTTTTT,CASSFWDRNEKLFF
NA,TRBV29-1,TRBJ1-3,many,TGCAGCGTTGCTCATTCGGGGTTCCCTGGAAACACCATATATTTT,CSVAHSGFPGNTIYF
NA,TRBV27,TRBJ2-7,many,TGTGCCACGGCAAGGGCTCACGAGTACGAGCAGTACTTC,CATARAHEYEQYF
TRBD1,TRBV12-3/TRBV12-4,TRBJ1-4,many,TGTGCCAGCAGTCAGCTCGGGACAGAAACTAATGAAAAACTGTTTTTT,CASSQLGTETNEKLFF